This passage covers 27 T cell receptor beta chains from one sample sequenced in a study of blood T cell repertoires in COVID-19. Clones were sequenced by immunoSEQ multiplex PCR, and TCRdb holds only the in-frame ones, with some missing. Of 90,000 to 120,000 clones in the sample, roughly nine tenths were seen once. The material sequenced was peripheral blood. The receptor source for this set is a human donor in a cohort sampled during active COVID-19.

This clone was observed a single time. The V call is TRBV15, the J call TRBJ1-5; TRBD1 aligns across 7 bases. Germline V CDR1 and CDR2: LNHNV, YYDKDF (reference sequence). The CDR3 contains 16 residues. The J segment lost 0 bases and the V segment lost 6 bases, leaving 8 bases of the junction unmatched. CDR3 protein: CATRAGGDNSNQPQHF. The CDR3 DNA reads TGTGCCACCAGGGCAGGGGGTGACAATAGCAATCAGCCCCAGCATTTT.

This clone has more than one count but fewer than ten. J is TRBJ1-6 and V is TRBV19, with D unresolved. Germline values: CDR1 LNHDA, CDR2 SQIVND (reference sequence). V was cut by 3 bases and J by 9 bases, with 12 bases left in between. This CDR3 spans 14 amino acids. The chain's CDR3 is CASSMMGAVSPLHF. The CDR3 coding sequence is TGTGCCAGTAGTATGATGGGAGCAGTTTCACCCCTCCACTTT.

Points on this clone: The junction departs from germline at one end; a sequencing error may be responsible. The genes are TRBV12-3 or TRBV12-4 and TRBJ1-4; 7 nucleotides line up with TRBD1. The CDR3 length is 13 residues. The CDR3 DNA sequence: TGTGCCAGCAGCTCGACAGGGTATGAGAAACTGTTTTTT. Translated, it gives CASSSTGYEKLFF.

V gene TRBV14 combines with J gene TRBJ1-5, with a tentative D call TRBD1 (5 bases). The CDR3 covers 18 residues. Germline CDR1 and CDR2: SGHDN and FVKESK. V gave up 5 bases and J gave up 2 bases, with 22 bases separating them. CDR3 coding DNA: TGTGCCAGCAGCTACGTCCCCCGAAGGGGCGATGGCAATCAGCCCCAGCATTTT. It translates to CASSYVPRRGDGNQPQHF.

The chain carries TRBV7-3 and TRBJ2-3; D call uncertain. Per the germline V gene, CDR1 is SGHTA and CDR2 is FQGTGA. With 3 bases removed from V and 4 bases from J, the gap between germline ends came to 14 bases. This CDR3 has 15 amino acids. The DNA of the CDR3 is TGTGCCAGCAGCTTCTCCGGAACAGACGCAGATACGCAGTATTTT. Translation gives CASSFSGTDADTQYF.

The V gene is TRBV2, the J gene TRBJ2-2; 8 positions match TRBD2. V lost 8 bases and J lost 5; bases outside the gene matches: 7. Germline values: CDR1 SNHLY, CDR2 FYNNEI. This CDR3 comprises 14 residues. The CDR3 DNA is TGTGCCAGCCGTAGCGGGACTGGAACCGGGGAGCTGTTTTTT. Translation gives CASRSGTGTGELFF.

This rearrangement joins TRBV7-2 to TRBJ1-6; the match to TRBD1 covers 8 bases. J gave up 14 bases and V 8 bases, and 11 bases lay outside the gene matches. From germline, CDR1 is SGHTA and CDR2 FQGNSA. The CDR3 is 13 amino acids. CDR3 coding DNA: TGTGCCAGCGGACGGGACAGGCGTAGGGCCCTCCACTTT. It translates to CASGRDRRRALHF.

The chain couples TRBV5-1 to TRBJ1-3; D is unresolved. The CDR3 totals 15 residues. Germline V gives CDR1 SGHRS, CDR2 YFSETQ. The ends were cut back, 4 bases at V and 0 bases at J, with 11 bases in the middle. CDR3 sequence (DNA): TGCGCCAGCAGCCTCGGCGGGAGCTCTGGAAACACCATATATTTT. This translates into CASSLGGSSGNTIYF.

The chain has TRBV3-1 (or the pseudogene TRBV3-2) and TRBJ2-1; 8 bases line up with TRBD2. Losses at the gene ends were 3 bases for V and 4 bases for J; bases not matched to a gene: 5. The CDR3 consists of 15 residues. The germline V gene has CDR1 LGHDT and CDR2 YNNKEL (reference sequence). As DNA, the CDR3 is TGTGCCAGCAGCCAGCCGGGACTAGGGTACAATGAGCAGTTCTTC. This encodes CASSQPGLGYNEQFF.

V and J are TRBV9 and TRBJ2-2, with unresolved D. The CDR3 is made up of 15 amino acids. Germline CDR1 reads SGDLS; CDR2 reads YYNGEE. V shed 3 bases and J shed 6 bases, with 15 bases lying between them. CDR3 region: CASSAHATTAGELFF. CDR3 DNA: TGTGCCAGCAGCGCTCACGCGACAACGGCCGGGGAGCTGTTTTTT.

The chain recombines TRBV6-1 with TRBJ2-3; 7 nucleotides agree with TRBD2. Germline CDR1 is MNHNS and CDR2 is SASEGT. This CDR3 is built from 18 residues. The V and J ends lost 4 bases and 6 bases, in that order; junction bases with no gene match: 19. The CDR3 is CASSAVGWGGLVFDTQYF. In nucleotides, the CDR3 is TGTGCCAGCAGTGCTGTGGGTTGGGGGGGTCTGGTGTTCGATACGCAGTATTTT.

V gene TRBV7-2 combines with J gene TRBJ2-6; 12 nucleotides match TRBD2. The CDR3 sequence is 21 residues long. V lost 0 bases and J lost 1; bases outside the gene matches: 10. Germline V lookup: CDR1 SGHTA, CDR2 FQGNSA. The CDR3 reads CASSLAIGLAGRLSGANVLTF. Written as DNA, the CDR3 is TGTGCCAGCAGCTTAGCTATCGGACTAGCGGGGCGCCTTTCTGGGGCCAACGTCCTGACTTTC.

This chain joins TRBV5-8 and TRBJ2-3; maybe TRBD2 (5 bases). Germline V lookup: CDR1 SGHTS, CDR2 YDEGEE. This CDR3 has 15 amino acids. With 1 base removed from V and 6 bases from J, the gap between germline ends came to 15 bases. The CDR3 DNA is TGTGCCAGCAGCTTGTACGGGGTCGCGGGTGATACGCAGTATTTT. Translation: CASSLYGVAGDTQYF.

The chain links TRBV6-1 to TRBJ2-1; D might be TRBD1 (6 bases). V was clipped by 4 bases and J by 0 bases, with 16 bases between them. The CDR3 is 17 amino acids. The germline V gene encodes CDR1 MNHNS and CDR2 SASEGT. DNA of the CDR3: TGTGCCAGCAGTGCCCAACAGGGTTTGGGCTCCTACAATGAGCAGTTCTTC. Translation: CASSAQQGLGSYNEQFF.

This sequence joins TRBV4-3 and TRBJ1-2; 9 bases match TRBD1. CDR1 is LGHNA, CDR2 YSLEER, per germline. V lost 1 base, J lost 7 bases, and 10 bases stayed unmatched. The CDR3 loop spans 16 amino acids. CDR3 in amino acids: CASSQAFRDRVGGYTF. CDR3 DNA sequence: TGCGCCAGCAGCCAAGCGTTCCGGGACAGGGTGGGTGGCTACACCTTC.

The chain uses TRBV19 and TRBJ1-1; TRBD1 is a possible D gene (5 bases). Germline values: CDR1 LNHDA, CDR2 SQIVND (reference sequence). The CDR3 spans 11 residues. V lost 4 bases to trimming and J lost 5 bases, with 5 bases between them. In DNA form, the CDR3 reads TGTGCCAGTAGTACAGGGACTGAAGCTTTCTTT. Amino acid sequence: CASSTGTEAFF.

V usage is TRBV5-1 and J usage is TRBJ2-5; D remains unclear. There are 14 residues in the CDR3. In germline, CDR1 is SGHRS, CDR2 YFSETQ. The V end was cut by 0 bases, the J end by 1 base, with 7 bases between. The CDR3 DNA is TGCGCCAGCAGCTTGGAGCTAACCCAAGAGACCCAGTACTTC. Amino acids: CASSLELTQETQYF.

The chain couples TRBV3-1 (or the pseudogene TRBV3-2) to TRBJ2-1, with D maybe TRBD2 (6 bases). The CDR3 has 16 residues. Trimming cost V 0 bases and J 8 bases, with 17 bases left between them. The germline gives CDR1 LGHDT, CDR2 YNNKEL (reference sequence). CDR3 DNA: TGTGCCAGCAGCCAAGAGAACCATCGCGGGGTGGATGAGCAGTTCTTC. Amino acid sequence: CASSQENHRGVDEQFF.

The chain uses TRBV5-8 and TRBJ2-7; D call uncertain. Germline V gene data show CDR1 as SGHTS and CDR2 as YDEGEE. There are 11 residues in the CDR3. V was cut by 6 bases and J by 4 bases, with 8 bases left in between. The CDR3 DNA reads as TGTGCCAGCACCCCTTATTACGAGCAGTACTTC. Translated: CASTPYYEQYF. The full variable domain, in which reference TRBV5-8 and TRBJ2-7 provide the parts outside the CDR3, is EAGVTQSPTHLIKTRGQQATLRCSPISGHTSVYWYQQALGLGLQFLLWYDEGEERNRGNFPPRFSGRQFPNYSSELNVNALELEDSALYLCASTPYYEQYFGPGTRLTVT.

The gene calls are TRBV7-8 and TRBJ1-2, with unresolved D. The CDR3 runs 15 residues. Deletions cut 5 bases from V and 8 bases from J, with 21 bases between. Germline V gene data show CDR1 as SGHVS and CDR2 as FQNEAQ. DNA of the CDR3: TGTGCCAGCAGCCCAATTTCGGGCCCCGGGGAGGGCTACACCTTC. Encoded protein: CASSPISGPGEGYTF.

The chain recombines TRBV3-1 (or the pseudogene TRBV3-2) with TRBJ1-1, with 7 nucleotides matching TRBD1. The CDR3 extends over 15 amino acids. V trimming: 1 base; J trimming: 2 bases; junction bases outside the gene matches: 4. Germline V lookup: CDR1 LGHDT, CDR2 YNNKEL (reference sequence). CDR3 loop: CASSQGDRQNTEAFF. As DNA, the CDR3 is TGTGCCAGCAGCCAAGGGGACAGACAAAACACTGAAGCTTTCTTT.

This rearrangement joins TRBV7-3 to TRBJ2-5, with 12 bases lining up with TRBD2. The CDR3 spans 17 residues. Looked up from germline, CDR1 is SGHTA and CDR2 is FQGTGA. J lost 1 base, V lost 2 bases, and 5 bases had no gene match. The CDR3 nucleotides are TGTGCCAGCAGCTTAGGGCTAGCGGGGGGGTTCCAAGAGACCCAGTACTTC. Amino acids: CASSLGLAGGFQETQYF.

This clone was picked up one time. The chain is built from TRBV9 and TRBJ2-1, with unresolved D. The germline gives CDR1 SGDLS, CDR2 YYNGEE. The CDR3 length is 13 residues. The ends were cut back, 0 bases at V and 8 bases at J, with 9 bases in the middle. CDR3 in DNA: TGTGCCAGCAGCGTAGCAACTTCGGATGAGCAGTTCTTC. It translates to CASSVATSDEQFF.

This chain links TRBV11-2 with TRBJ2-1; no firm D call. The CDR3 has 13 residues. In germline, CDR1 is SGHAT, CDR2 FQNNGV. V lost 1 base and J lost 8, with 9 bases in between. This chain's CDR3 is CASSLVSLDEQFF. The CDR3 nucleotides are TGTGCCAGCAGCTTAGTGAGCTTGGATGAGCAGTTCTTC.

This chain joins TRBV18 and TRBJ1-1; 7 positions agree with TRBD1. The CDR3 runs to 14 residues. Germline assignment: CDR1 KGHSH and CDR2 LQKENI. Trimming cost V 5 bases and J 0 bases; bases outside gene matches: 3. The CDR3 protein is CASSSGQVNTEAFF. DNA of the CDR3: TGTGCCAGCTCATCTGGACAGGTGAACACTGAAGCTTTCTTT.

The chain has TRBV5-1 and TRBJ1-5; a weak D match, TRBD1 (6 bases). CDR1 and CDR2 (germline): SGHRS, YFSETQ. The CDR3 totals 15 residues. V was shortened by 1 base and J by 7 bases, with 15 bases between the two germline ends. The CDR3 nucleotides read TGCGCCAGCAGCTTGATCGGGGACATGGGGCAGCCCCAGCATTTT. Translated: CASSLIGDMGQPQHF.

The CDR3 region is CASSYSIIRDYGYTF. The CDR3, as DNA: TGTGCCAGCAGTTACTCGATAATACGCGACTATGGCTACACCTTC. The chain is built from TRBV6-5 and TRBJ1-2; D unclear. V was cut by 0 bases and J by 3 bases, with 11 bases left in between. The CDR3 has 15 amino acids. Germline lookup yields CDR1 MNHEY and CDR2 SVGAGI.